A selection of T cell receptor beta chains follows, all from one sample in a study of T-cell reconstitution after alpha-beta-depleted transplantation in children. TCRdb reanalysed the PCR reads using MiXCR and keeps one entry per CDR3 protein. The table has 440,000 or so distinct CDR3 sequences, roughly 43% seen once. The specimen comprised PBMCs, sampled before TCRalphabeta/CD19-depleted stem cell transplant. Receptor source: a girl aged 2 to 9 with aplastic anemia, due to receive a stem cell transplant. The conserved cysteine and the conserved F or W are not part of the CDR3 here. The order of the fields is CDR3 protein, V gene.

ASSYGTTYEQY | TRBV6-2/TRBV6-3
SARDRAGRTSPSSYNEQF | TRBV20-1
SARSQVNYGYT | TRBV20-1
AWSGGFRGQRDTQY | TRBV30
ASSLSELAKNIQY | TRBV7-9
AISARAGLSKNIQY | TRBV10-3
ASSPLWTTSTKTQY | TRBV4-1
SARDSGGAQY | TRBV20-1
ATSRDGAGGNEKLF | TRBV15
ASSLVQGAWETQY | TRBV7-9
ASSPRVFYEQY | TRBV4-1
ASSPGGAGLTDTQY | TRBV11-3
ASSGDRALRLF | TRBV6-1
ASSQGVTNYGYT | TRBV3-1
ASSLRRGREVYNEQF | TRBV7-9
ASSLGVAGIYKQY | TRBV5-6
ASSVAGAVETQY | TRBV12-3/TRBV12-4
AHSPGTGRVDQPQH | TRBV28
AISFGQGYGNTIY | TRBV10-3
ASSMSRAGYT | TRBV19
ASSQDGRLAGAGDTQY | TRBV4-2
ASSLAFNSQEPY | TRBV7-2
ASSYSGAGETQY | TRBV6-2/TRBV6-3
ASSLFLAGNEQY | TRBV5-1
SVEGSHQETQY | TRBV29-1
ASSRVGLNQPQH | TRBV12-3/TRBV12-4
ASGQGAWQPQH | TRBV6-1
ASKREWVNEQF | TRBV28
SARAGDFQETQY | TRBV20-1
ASSPLRGRGGTQY | TRBV27
ASSRLAGEIGELF | TRBV6-4
ASSQEGFAVQPEQF | TRBV14
ALGEGTEAF | TRBV12-3/TRBV12-4
ASSLYFGGGSNEQF | TRBV27
SARDHRRLASYTSTDTQY | TRBV20-1
SATGTGGETQY | TRBV20-1
ASSLGGEYGYT | TRBV5-5
AISESTGGDEQF | TRBV10-3
SASPGSSSEQY | TRBV20-1
ASGRGGPLETQY | TRBV9
ATSRGLAGGRMRGNEQF | TRBV15
SASAPSSYNEQF | TRBV20-1
SARILAVGTDTQY | TRBV20-1
ASSLFGEREQY | TRBV7-8
ASRVGYEQY | TRBV6-1
ASSPLVTGPGEKLF | TRBV7-9
ASSHPSGTSGTGELF | TRBV4-2
ASSLGSSPGYEQY | TRBV7-9
ATSRDTSYNEQF | TRBV15
ASLGQAGTQY | TRBV12-3/TRBV12-4
SLANSYGYT | TRBV29-1
SASGGRVTYEQY | TRBV20-1
SARDTGDEQF | TRBV20-1
SARDRGRGYT | TRBV20-1
AISWGGETQY | TRBV10-3